This passage covers 23 T cell receptor beta chains from one sample sequenced in a study of blood T cell repertoires in COVID-19. The assay was immunoSEQ multiplex PCR, and TCRdb's table has in-frame clones only and misses some. The table includes approximately 150,000 clones, approximately 84% detected once. Sequencing was performed on peripheral blood. The receptors stem from a woman older than 75 with COVID-19, enrolled during active disease.

The rearrangement uses TRBV2 and TRBJ2-1; D not resolved. The V end was cut by 4 bases, the J end by 1 base, with 11 bases between. This CDR3 region has 15 residues. The V gene's germline CDR1 is SNHLY and CDR2 FYNNEI. The CDR3 sequence: CASSVDFSSYNEQFF. The CDR3 DNA follows: TGTGCCAGCAGTGTCGACTTCTCTTCCTACAATGAGCAGTTCTTC.

The V gene is TRBV5-5, the J gene TRBJ1-1, with D perhaps TRBD1 (6 bases). Germline V gene data show CDR1 as SGHKS and CDR2 as YYEKEE (reference sequence). V was clipped by 1 base and J by 5 bases, with 18 bases between them. The CDR3 has 16 amino acids. This CDR3 is CASSLTPGARGTEAFF. DNA for the CDR3: TGTGCCAGCAGCTTGACGCCAGGGGCGCGGGGGACTGAAGCTTTCTTT.

This clone showed up just a few times. This rearrangement joins TRBV3-1 (or the pseudogene TRBV3-2) to TRBJ2-7, with D tentatively TRBD2 (5 bases). CDR1 and CDR2 from the germline V gene are LGHDT and YNNKEL (reference sequence). Deletions cut 2 bases from V and 3 bases from J, with 11 bases between. This CDR3 has 14 amino acids. CDR3 sequence reads: CASSQIASSYEQYF. The CDR3 DNA reads TGTGCCAGCAGCCAAATCGCTAGCAGCTACGAGCAGTACTTC.

Here the CDR3 reads CSVVRGGYGYTF. Here the CDR3 DNA reads TGCAGCGTGGTCAGGGGCGGCTATGGCTACACCTTC. The chain links TRBV29-1 to TRBJ1-2, with D possibly matching TRBD1 (6 bases). Germline V gene lookup returns CDR1 SQVTM and CDR2 ANQGSEA. With 6 bases removed from V and 4 bases from J, the gap between germline ends came to 12 bases. This CDR3 has 12 residues.

CDR3 loop: CATSIGVGETQYF. The CDR3 nucleotides are TGTGCCACCTCTATCGGGGTTGGGGAGACCCAGTACTTC. The chain links TRBV10-3 to TRBJ2-5; weak D call: TRBD2 (5 bases). CDR3 length: 13 residues. The V end lost 10 bases, the J end lost 5 bases, and 17 bases lay between the germline ends. Germline CDR1 and CDR2: ENHRY and SYGVKD.

The chain uses TRBV3-1 (or the pseudogene TRBV3-2) and TRBJ2-7, with 11 bases aligning to TRBD1. The germline V gene has CDR1 LGHDT and CDR2 YNNKEL (reference sequence). J was trimmed by 6 bases and V by 3 bases; bases with no gene match: 4. The CDR3 sequence is 14 residues long. The CDR3 reads CASSQWDRGGEQYF. The CDR3 DNA sequence: TGTGCCAGCAGCCAGTGGGACAGGGGGGGCGAGCAGTACTTC.

The chain couples TRBV9 to TRBJ1-1; perhaps TRBD1 as D (6 bases). This CDR3 is built from 14 residues. Trimming pared 0 bases from V and 3 bases from J, leaving 9 bases between. From germline, CDR1 is SGDLS and CDR2 YYNGEE. CDR3 nucleotides: TGTGCCAGCAGCGTAGCTACAGGGTACACTGAAGCTTTCTTT. It is translated as CASSVATGYTEAFF.

This clone showed up just once. The CDR3 spells CARTSGRTDTQYF. As DNA, the CDR3 is TGTGCCAGAACTAGCGGACGCACAGATACGCAGTATTTT. The rearrangement uses TRBV2 and TRBJ2-3; 8 nucleotides align to TRBD2. Trimming removed 9 bases from V and 1 base from J; junction bases left unmatched: 3. Germline CDR1 reads SNHLY; CDR2 reads FYNNEI. The CDR3 runs 13 residues.

This sequence joins TRBV6-5 and TRBJ2-5; D possibly corresponds to TRBD2 (6 bases). CDR1 is MNHEY and CDR2 is SVGAGI in the germline V gene. Trimming stripped 6 bases from V and 2 bases from J, with 13 bases between. The CDR3 length is 14 residues. This CDR3 reads CASRPGGRQETQYF. As DNA, the CDR3 is TGTGCCAGCAGACCCGGGGGTAGGCAAGAGACCCAGTACTTC.

With regard to this clone: Germline is not matched at one junction end, which may reflect a read error. The V and J genes are TRBV2 and TRBJ1-2, with D perhaps TRBD1 (5 bases). Germline CDR1 SNHLY, CDR2 FYNNEI. The CDR3 covers 12 residues. The CDR3 region is CASSEDTALLFF. CDR3 bases: TGTGCCAGCAGTGAGGACACCGCCCTCTTATTCTTC.

This clone was recorded only once. The J gene is TRBJ2-3, the V gene TRBV6-2 or TRBV6-3; 9 bases agree with TRBD2. The germline CDR1 and CDR2 sequences are MNHEY and SVGEGT. This CDR3 spans 17 amino acids. The trim removed 4 bases at V and 4 bases at J, leaving 12 bases unmatched. CDR3 residues: CASSSLWTSAVPDTQYF. Here the CDR3 DNA reads TGTGCCAGCAGTTCCCTTTGGACTAGCGCCGTCCCAGATACGCAGTATTTT.

The genes are TRBV24-1 and TRBJ2-3, with 11 bases matching TRBD1. This CDR3 region has 17 residues. V lost 6 bases to trimming and J lost 6 bases; unmatched junction nucleotides: 13. Germline CDR1 and CDR2: KGHDR and SFDVKD. The CDR3 reads CATSPSPGQGGGDTQYF. DNA for the CDR3: TGTGCCACCAGTCCCTCCCCGGGACAGGGGGGCGGTGATACGCAGTATTTT.

This clone was observed a single time. The chain links TRBV4-3 to TRBJ1-3; TRBD1 aligns across 7 bases. CDR1 is LGHNA, CDR2 YSLEER, per germline. The CDR3 spans 15 residues. V shed 4 bases, J shed 0 bases, and the junction held 3 bases outside the gene matches. The CDR3 loop is CASSPGQLSGNTIYF. Written as DNA, the CDR3 is TGCGCCAGCAGCCCGGGACAGCTCTCTGGAAACACCATATATTTT.

CDR3: CASSVGGLSSYEQYF. For the CDR3, the DNA is TGTGCCAGCAGCGTAGGGGGGCTTAGCTCCTACGAGCAGTACTTC. This chain uses TRBV9 with TRBJ2-7, with a tentative D call TRBD1 (6 bases). The CDR3 sequence is 15 residues long. Germline loops: CDR1 SGDLS, CDR2 YYNGEE. The V end was cut by 0 bases, the J end by 0 bases, with 10 bases between.

This rearrangement joins TRBV11-2 to TRBJ2-5; tentatively, D is TRBD1 (5 bases). Trimming left V 0 bases short and J 1 base short, with 6 bases between. This CDR3 region has 14 residues. Germline values: CDR1 SGHAT, CDR2 FQNNGV. Here the CDR3 DNA reads TGTGCCAGCAGCTTAGACAGGGCCCAAGAGACCCAGTACTTC. Residues: CASSLDRAQETQYF.

The V call is TRBV5-1, the J call TRBJ1-3; D not resolved. Germline assignment: CDR1 SGHRS and CDR2 YFSETQ. V was trimmed by 5 bases and J by 0 bases, leaving 12 bases between them. This CDR3 is 15 amino acids long. Written as DNA, the CDR3 is TGCGCCAGCAGGAGAGAGCTACTCTCTGGAAACACCATATATTTT. It yields the protein CASRRELLSGNTIYF.

The chain links TRBV19 to TRBJ1-5; D not certain. Trimming cost V 6 bases and J 8 bases, with 14 bases left between them. The CDR3 totals 13 residues. In germline, CDR1 is LNHDA, CDR2 SQIVND (reference sequence). The DNA for the CDR3 is TGTGCCAGTAGCTCCACCGAGCATGAGCCCCAGCATTTT. Amino acids: CASSSTEHEPQHF.

The rearrangement links TRBV5-1 to TRBJ1-1; D ambiguous. Germline loops: CDR1 SGHRS, CDR2 YFSETQ. V lost 5 bases to trimming and J lost 0 bases, with 5 bases between them. The CDR3 loop spans 12 amino acids. CDR3: CASRYMNTEAFF. The DNA of the CDR3 is TGCGCCAGCAGATATATGAACACTGAAGCTTTCTTT.

The chain uses TRBV28 and TRBJ2-1, with unresolved D. Germline CDR1 reads MDHEN; CDR2 reads SYDVKM. The ends were cut back, 8 bases at V and 5 bases at J, with 13 bases in the middle. The CDR3 is made up of 13 amino acids. CDR3 loop: CASVLMGNNEQFF. In nucleotides, the CDR3 is TGTGCCAGCGTACTAATGGGTAACAATGAGCAGTTCTTC.

A few counts support this clone. J is TRBJ1-2 and V is TRBV7-2; D is unresolved. The V end was cut by 2 bases, the J end by 5 bases, with 6 bases between. The CDR3 totals 12 residues. Germline CDR1 and CDR2: SGHTA and FQGNSA. The CDR3 sequence is CASSLRGYGYTF. The CDR3 DNA follows: TGTGCCAGCAGCTTACGAGGATATGGCTACACCTTC.

In nucleotides, the CDR3 is TGTGCCAGCACCCGGACAGGGGGAGGGATAGTCTATGGCTACACCTTC. Protein: CASTRTGGGIVYGYTF. The rearrangement links TRBV27 to TRBJ1-2; 10 nucleotides line up with TRBD1. The V segment lost 7 bases and the J segment 4 bases; nucleotides outside the gene matches: 12. The CDR3 runs to 16 residues. The germline CDR1 and CDR2 sequences are MNHEY and SMNVEV (reference sequence).

The gene calls are TRBV12-3 or TRBV12-4 and TRBJ1-2; D gene ambiguous. The CDR3 has 12 residues. V lost 6 bases, J lost 5 bases, and 10 bases lay in between. As DNA, the CDR3 is TGTGCCAGCAGCCCCACTCGGTATGGCTACACCTTC. This sequence encodes CASSPTRYGYTF.

The CDR3 coding sequence is TGTGCCAGTAGACGGGACAGGAGGGGCGAGCAGTACTTC. Amino acids: CASRRDRRGEQYF. The chain combines TRBV19 with TRBJ2-7, with 8 bases aligning to TRBD1. With V trimmed by 6 bases and J by 6 bases, 7 bases remained unmatched. There are 13 residues in the CDR3. Germline CDR1 LNHDA, CDR2 SQIVND (reference sequence).